This T cell receptor (beta chain) stems from a study of shared clonotypes between healthy human individuals. Study-level results: It was only blood that was sampled, and tissue repertoires likely differ. A limitation of the genetic and exposure-history diversity represented arose from few donors.

Trimming left V 1 base short and J 5 bases short, with 14 bases between. This CDR3 comprises 15 residues. Looked up from germline, CDR1 is SGHAT and CDR2 is FQNNGV. Original processing methods: ImmunoSEQ only sent back junction sequences with no quality scores, so filtering was done differently. TCRdb keeps only in-frame clones here, not all; method: immunoSEQ multiplex PCR. The V and J calls and the clone size are those of that table, but D and trimming were determined from the DNA. The repertoire has fewer than 600,000 clones, 70% to 80% of them found once; the top ten carry 13%. Comment on this clone: Antigen: not known.

The TCR sequence derives from a woman aged 40 to 50 in good health. Some clones in this sample may be carry-over from other donors' samples. Material for sequencing was PBMCs. This chain joins TRBV11-2 and TRBJ2-5; D perhaps matches TRBD1 (7 bases). CDR3 bases: TGTGCCAGCAGCTTAGCAGGGGGGCGCGGGGAGACCCAGTACTTC. Encoded protein: CASSLAGGRGETQYF.